The entry below describes one TCR beta chain. Its antigen is currently not known. The entry originates in a study of monozygotic twins with inflammatory bowel disease (dated by TCRdb to the late 2010s). As for the study more broadly: A total of roughly 28 monozygotic twin pairs were included in the full study, comprising nine German pairs (four IBD-concordant, five IBD-discordant) and 19 IBD-discordant Danish pairs. Disease-associated traits were sought mainly through comparisons between IBD patients and their genetically identical healthy co-twins within discordant pairs. Each individual had, on average, about 151 000 unique TCRalpha sequences and 181 000 unique TCRbeta sequences available for analysis. Here is what the overall study found, with its caveats: Distinction between different T cell subtypes could not be achieved in the analysis. Compared with healthy twins, IBD patients shared fewer clonotypes with other individuals, and the difference was most pronounced in patients with signs of disease activity. TCRbeta repertoire diversity, by inverse Simpson index, was decreased in IBD patients compared with their healthy co-twins. The results gave no support for a single strong signal or clonotype linked to IBD. Background noise and inter-individual variability may have been introduced into the repertoires by the differing immunosuppressive treatments among patients. Repertoire similarity did not differ between concordant and discordant twins, possibly due to limited statistical power.

A roughly 2.5 ml peripheral blood sample was drawn into PAXgene tubes per donor and stored at -80°C. Total RNA was isolated from whole blood with the PAXgene blood miRNA kit on an automated QIAcube, without T cell sorting. Peripheral blood from monozygotic twin pairs concordant or discordant for inflammatory bowel disease was subjected to deep TCRalpha and TCRbeta repertoire profiling with unique molecular barcoding. Smoking habits were recorded for all twin pairs, and individuals were classified as current, former or never smokers. Libraries were constructed by 5' RACE. Each TCR library was prepared from around 3,400 ng of total RNA. For each sample, cDNA synthesis was carried out in eight separate reactions using SMARTScribe reverse transcriptase. During cDNA synthesis, template switching was used to introduce unique molecular identifiers that contained a 6-nucleotide sample barcode. TCRalpha and TCRbeta cDNA was amplified in two nested PCRs of approximately 17 and 9 cycles, and bead purification was carried out after each PCR. Before amplification, the cDNA was treated with uracil DNA-glycosylase and purified using the QIAquick PCR purification kit. In the second PCR, Illumina TruSeq-compatible adapters and sample-specific barcodes were added. TapeStation and Qubit were used to check library quality and concentration, and roughly 5.5 ng of each library was pooled. Sequencing of pooled libraries was carried out on an Illumina HiSeq2500 single-index Rapid Run using 2 x 100 bp reads and custom sequencing primers. Per the original workflow: MiGEC version 1.2.6 was used for UMI-based consensus assembly, which corrected PCR and sequencing errors. MiXCR version 2.1.1 was used to carry out V(D)J alignment, clonotype assembly and CDR3 extraction. To normalise gene usage, clonotype sharing and MAIT/NKT TCR abundance, the top 1000, 10 000 and 20 000 clonotypes in each sample were analysed. Diversity was computed as the inverse Simpson index with the vegan R package after downsampling to 27 000 UMIs. Paired Mann-Whitney U tests were applied to discordant twin pairs, with Benjamini-Hochberg correction for multiple testing. Each entry corresponds to one CDR3 protein sequence from reads that TCRdb reprocessed, and DNA is not given. TCRdb's processing, not the authors' own work, is the source of the V and J calls. Per the sample table, the count is 350,000 to 550,000 distinct CDR3 sequences. The ten top clones hold 2% to 2.5% of the sample.

Including the terminal cysteine and phenylalanine, the CDR3 comprises 15 residues. No DNA is listed. Reading the germline V gene gives CDR1 SGDLS and CDR2 YYNGEE. The rearranged segments are TRBV9 and TRBJ1-2. The origin of this receptor is a human donor with ulcerative colitis or Crohn's disease, or a healthy co-twin of an affected twin (not recorded which). Sequencing was carried out using blood. CDR3 reads: CASSAGLSAGYGYTF.